Below are 29 T cell receptor beta chains sequenced from a single sample in a study of T cells after yellow fever vaccination. TCRdb reanalysed the 5' RACE reads using MiXCR and keeps one entry per CDR3 protein. In the table there are just under 600,000 distinct CDR3 sequences, roughly 14% of which are singletons. The sample was PBMCs, taken on the day of the yellow fever booster vaccination. The receptors were sampled from a man between 25 and 39 years old who received the YFV17D yellow fever vaccine.

This clonotype showed up just a few times. The V and J genes are TRBV5-5 and TRBJ2-7; D possibly corresponds to TRBD2 (6 bases). V lost 3 bases to trimming and J lost 3 bases, with 16 bases between them. Germline assignment: CDR1 SGHKS and CDR2 YYEKEE (reference sequence). The CDR3 consists of 15 residues. The CDR3 DNA reads TGTGCCAGCAGCTCCCCGGCTAGCGCCTACTACGAGCAGTACTTC. Translation: CASSSPASAYYEQYF. Together with reference TRBV5-5 and TRBJ2-7, the CDR3 gives the full variable domain: DAGVTQSPTHLIKTRGQQVTLRCSPISGHKSVSWYQQVLGQGPQFIFQYYEKEERGRGNFPDRFSARQFPNYSSELNVNALLLGDSALYLCASSSPASAYYEQYFGPGTRLTVT.

This clonotype was found a few times. The chain combines TRBV5-1 with TRBJ2-7; TRBD2 matches at 7 bases. The CDR3 length is 14 residues. Per germline, CDR1 SGHRS and CDR2 YFSETQ. With 5 bases clipped from V and 3 bases from J, the junction kept 8 bases outside the gene matches. The CDR3, as DNA: TGCGCCAGCAGTGTTGCGGGAGTTGACTACGAGCAGTACTTC. This encodes CASSVAGVDYEQYF.

J is TRBJ2-3 and V is TRBV7-6, with 12 bases lining up with TRBD2. In germline, CDR1 is SGHVS, CDR2 FNYEAQ. The CDR3 runs 19 residues. The J segment lost 4 bases and the V segment lost 7 bases, leaving 18 bases of the junction unmatched. In DNA form, the CDR3 reads TGTGCCAGCACCCCAGCTGGGCTAGCGGGAGGGCCCATGGCAGATACGCAGTATTTT. This gives the protein CASTPAGLAGGPMADTQYF.

This clonotype was seen at least ten times. The rearrangement links TRBV7-3 to TRBJ2-2, with D perhaps TRBD1 or TRBD2 (5 bases each). This CDR3 is 14 amino acids long. Germline V gene data show CDR1 as SGHTA and CDR2 as FQGTGA. The V and J ends lost 9 bases and 1 base respectively, with 12 bases between them. DNA for the CDR3: TGTGCCAGGATCGGGACCGAGAACACCGGGGAGCTGTTTTTT. Its translation: CARIGTENTGELFF.

This clonotype has a handful of counts. The J gene is TRBJ2-1, the V gene TRBV6-5; tentative D call: TRBD1 (5 bases). Germline-derived CDR1 and CDR2 are MNHEY and SVGAGI. Trimming left V 0 bases short and J 3 bases short, with 18 bases between. The CDR3 totals 18 residues. The DNA for the CDR3 is TGTGCCAGCAGTTACTCGCCTCCTGGGGCTATTGTCTACAATGAGCAGTTCTTC. This encodes CASSYSPPGAIVYNEQFF.

This clonotype was recorded a few times. CDR3 in DNA: TGTGCCAGCAGCTACAGACTAGCGGGAGGGCCAGGCACAGATACGCAGTATTTT. It specifies CASSYRLAGGPGTDTQYF. The V call is TRBV5-6, the J call TRBJ2-3, with 14 bases that match TRBD2. Germline values: CDR1 SGHDT, CDR2 YYEEEE. V trimming: 3 bases; J trimming: 1 base; junction bases outside the gene matches: 7. The CDR3 is 18 residues long.

This chain links TRBV29-1 with TRBJ2-1; 8 bases are shared with TRBD2. Germline CDR1 SQVTM, CDR2 ANQGSEA. The CDR3 loop spans 14 amino acids. The V and J ends lost 5 bases and 2 bases, in that order; junction bases with no gene match: 5. CDR3 amino acids: CSVPQLAAYNEQFF. CDR3 bases: TGCAGCGTTCCCCAACTAGCGGCCTACAATGAGCAGTTCTTC.

The CDR3 DNA reads TGCAGCGTTGCCGGGACTAGCGGTGCCAATGAGCAGTTCTTC. Translation: CSVAGTSGANEQFF. The rearrangement links TRBV29-1 to TRBJ2-1, with 11 bases fitting TRBD2. After removal of 4 bases from V and 6 bases from J, the junction contained 5 bases not matched to a gene. The CDR3 has 14 residues. Germline lookup yields CDR1 SQVTM and CDR2 ANQGSEA.

This clonotype was seen a few times. The chain carries TRBV29-1 and TRBJ2-1; the D gene could be TRBD1 or TRBD2 (7 bases each). The germline V and J ends were trimmed by 3 bases and 8 bases, with 14 bases remaining between them. The CDR3 runs 13 residues. From germline, CDR1 is SQVTM and CDR2 ANQGSEA. CDR3 DNA sequence: TGCAGCGTTGAGCGGCAGGGGGGGGATGAGCAGTTCTTC. Protein product: CSVERQGGDEQFF.

This clonotype was counted a few times. The CDR3 DNA follows: TGTGCCAGCTCCGGACAGGGAAGTTCAGATACGCAGTATTTT. It translates to CASSGQGSSDTQYF. This chain links TRBV18 with TRBJ2-3; TRBD1 agrees at 8 bases. This CDR3 is 14 amino acids long. Germline V CDR1 and CDR2: KGHSH, LQKENI. V shed 6 bases, J shed 4 bases, and the junction held 6 bases outside the gene matches.

V usage is TRBV5-1 and J usage is TRBJ2-1, with 7 nucleotides matching TRBD2. Trimming at V came to 7 bases and at J to 0 bases, leaving 7 bases not matched to a gene. The CDR3 spans 15 residues. Germline V gives CDR1 SGHRS, CDR2 YFSETQ. The CDR3 loop reads CASSTSASSYNEQFF. The CDR3 DNA is TGCGCCAGCTCCACTAGCGCTAGCTCCTACAATGAGCAGTTCTTC. Based on the CDR3 plus reference TRBV5-1 and TRBJ2-1, the full variable domain is KAGVTQTPRYLIKTRGQQVTLSCSPISGHRSVSWYQQTPGQGLQFLFEYFSETQRNKGNFPGRFSGRQFSNSRSEMNVSTLELGDSALYLCASSTSASSYNEQFFGPGTRLTVL.

The sample holds a few counts of this clonotype. The gene calls are TRBV27 and TRBJ2-1, with 7 bases lining up with TRBD2. This CDR3 comprises 12 residues. With V trimmed by 5 bases and J by 11 bases, 6 bases remained unmatched. Germline lookup yields CDR1 MNHEY and CDR2 SMNVEV (reference sequence). In DNA form, the CDR3 reads TGTGCCAGCAGTGGGAGCGGGGTGCAGCAGTTCTTC. Encoded protein: CASSGSGVQQFF.

CDR3 bases: TGTGCCAGTACTACAGGGTTGTTTGGGCCCCAGCATTTT. Encoded protein: CASTTGLFGPQHF. This sequence joins TRBV19 and TRBJ1-5; D perhaps matches TRBD1 (6 bases). Deletions cut 7 bases from V and 9 bases from J, with 16 bases between. Germline lookup yields CDR1 LNHDA and CDR2 SQIVND (reference sequence). The CDR3 runs 13 residues.

This clonotype was counted between two and nine times. The V call is TRBV6-1, the J call TRBJ2-5, with 12 bases lining up with TRBD2. V dropped 6 bases and J dropped 3; count of bases not matched to a gene: 11. The germline CDR1 and CDR2 sequences are MNHNS and SASEGT. This CDR3 is built from 17 residues. CDR3 in amino acids: CASSSWTSGVLKETQYF. The CDR3 DNA reads TGTGCCAGCAGCTCTTGGACTAGCGGGGTCTTAAAAGAGACCCAGTACTTC.

CDR3 sequence reads: CASSLRPENTEAFF. The CDR3 DNA reads TGTGCCAGCAGTTTGCGGCCCGAGAACACTGAAGCTTTCTTT. The V and J genes are TRBV28 and TRBJ1-1; D not certain. Trimming took off 3 bases at V and 1 base at J, with 9 bases between the two ends. The germline CDR1 and CDR2 sequences are MDHEN and SYDVKM. This CDR3 is built from 14 residues.

Of note for this clonotype: Sequence at one end of the junction differs from germline and may be a read error. The genes are TRBV11-2 and TRBJ2-7; 11 bases are a match to TRBD2. Per germline, CDR1 SGHAT and CDR2 FQNNGV. The CDR3 extends over 18 amino acids. This CDR3 reads CAGSPRTPGLAASYEQYF. In DNA, the CDR3 is TGTGCCGGCAGCCCACGAACACCGGGACTAGCGGCCTCCTACGAGCAGTACTTC.

The chain uses TRBV5-1 and TRBJ2-1; D ambiguous. Between the trimmed V and J ends, which lost 0 bases and 5 bases, there was a span of 6 bases. The CDR3 has 13 residues. Per germline, CDR1 SGHRS and CDR2 YFSETQ. This CDR3 is CASSLAPHNEQFF. CDR3 bases: TGCGCCAGCAGCTTGGCCCCACACAATGAGCAGTTCTTC.

This clonotype has a handful of counts. This chain links TRBV2 with TRBJ2-7, with D perhaps matching TRBD1 (6 bases). V was shortened by 7 bases and J by 0 bases, with 13 bases between the two germline ends. This CDR3 has 14 amino acids. CDR1 and CDR2 (germline): SNHLY, FYNNEI. In nucleotides, the CDR3 is TGTGCCAGCACCCGGACAGTTGCCTCCTACGAGCAGTACTTC. Translated, it gives CASTRTVASYEQYF.

The rearrangement joins TRBV5-1 to TRBJ1-5, with a possible D match to TRBD1 (6 bases). Germline V gene lookup returns CDR1 SGHRS and CDR2 YFSETQ. V was pared by 4 bases and J by 3 bases, with 14 bases between. There are 15 residues in the CDR3. The CDR3 reads CASSPGQPPNQPQHF. CDR3 in DNA: TGCGCCAGCAGCCCAGGACAGCCCCCCAATCAGCCCCAGCATTTT.

The rearrangement uses TRBV7-8 and TRBJ1-4; D unclear. Trimming cost V 4 bases and J 10 bases, with 16 bases left between them. The germline V gene encodes CDR1 SGHVS and CDR2 FQNEAQ. The CDR3 loop spans 14 amino acids. CDR3 DNA sequence: TGTGCCAGCAGCTCAGTTAGGACGGGCAGAAAACTGTTTTTT. Its translation: CASSSVRTGRKLFF.

This clonotype was seen a handful of times. The chain has TRBV29-1 and TRBJ2-1; D not resolved. Trimming pared 5 bases from V and 6 bases from J, leaving 8 bases between. The germline V gene has CDR1 SQVTM and CDR2 ANQGSEA. There are 11 residues in the CDR3. The CDR3 DNA sequence: TGCAGCGTTAGTTCCGGCAATGAGCAGTTCTTC. Translation gives CSVSSGNEQFF.

The chain is built from TRBV20-1 and TRBJ2-1; no clear D gene. CDR3 size: 14 residues. V lost 5 bases to trimming and J lost 6 bases, with 17 bases between them. CDR1 is DFQATT, CDR2 SNEGSKA, per germline (reference sequence). The CDR3 protein is CSARSPRKGNEQFF. CDR3 bases: TGCAGTGCTCGAAGCCCACGGAAGGGCAATGAGCAGTTCTTC.

The rearrangement uses TRBV27 and TRBJ2-5; D possibly corresponds to TRBD1 (6 bases). This CDR3 has 16 amino acids. V lost 2 bases and J 3 bases, leaving 16 bases between the germline ends. Germline lookup yields CDR1 MNHEY and CDR2 SMNVEV (reference sequence). The DNA of the CDR3 is TGTGCCAGCAGTTTAGCGGCAGGGGCACGGGAAGAGACCCAGTACTTC. Residues: CASSLAAGAREETQYF.

V and J are TRBV2 and TRBJ2-2; perhaps TRBD1 as D (6 bases). Germline-derived CDR1 and CDR2 are SNHLY and FYNNEI. The CDR3 consists of 14 residues. Trimming pared 6 bases from V and 3 bases from J, leaving 11 bases between. DNA for the CDR3: TGTGCCAGCAGCTGGGACACTTACACCGGGGAGCTGTTTTTT. Its protein product is CASSWDTYTGELFF.

In this sample, this clonotype turned up a few times. The CDR3 DNA follows: TGCGCCAGCAGCTTGGGAGATTCACCCCAGGAGACCCAGTACTTC. Translating it yields CASSLGDSPQETQYF. V usage is TRBV5-1 and J usage is TRBJ2-5; no firm D call. V gave up 0 bases and J gave up 5 bases, with 14 bases separating them. This CDR3 spans 15 amino acids. In germline, CDR1 is SGHRS, CDR2 YFSETQ.

The rearrangement uses TRBV7-8 and TRBJ2-7; D is ambiguous. CDR3 size: 12 residues. Trimming pared 4 bases from V and 6 bases from J, leaving 10 bases between. The germline CDR1 and CDR2 sequences are SGHVS and FQNEAQ. The CDR3 region is CASSSRSGEQYF. The CDR3 region has the DNA TGTGCCAGCAGCTCCCGATCGGGCGAGCAGTACTTC.

This clonotype showed up many times. This chain connects TRBV11-2 to TRBJ2-7, with no clear D. The CDR3 length is 13 residues. Germline CDR1 and CDR2: SGHAT and FQNNGV. Trimming stripped 5 bases from V and 2 bases from J, with 10 bases between. The CDR3, as DNA: TGTGCCAGCAGCGTGGCAGAAGCCTACGAGCAGTACTTC. Translated: CASSVAEAYEQYF.

V and J are TRBV5-1 and TRBJ2-1; D not certain. In germline, CDR1 is SGHRS, CDR2 YFSETQ. V lost 4 bases and J lost 7, with 18 bases in between. This CDR3 has 15 residues. The CDR3 loop reads CASSGGLGYSNEQFF. In DNA form, the CDR3 reads TGCGCCAGCAGCGGCGGCCTAGGGTATTCGAATGAGCAGTTCTTC.

This chain links TRBV28 with TRBJ1-5, with TRBD1 matching 7 bases. The germline CDR1 and CDR2 sequences are MDHEN and SYDVKM. The CDR3 loop spans 15 amino acids. Trimming took 5 bases from V and 3 from J; bases not matched to a gene: 7. The CDR3 sequence is CASSPSTGVNQPQHF. Written as DNA, the CDR3 is TGTGCCAGCAGTCCAAGCACAGGGGTCAATCAGCCCCAGCATTTT.